The 2 T cell receptor beta chains below come from one sample, sequenced in a study of T cell responses to AZD1222 COVID-19 vaccine. The protocol was immunoSEQ multiplex PCR, while the TCRdb copy is restricted to in-frame clones and leaves out a portion. The profile shows about 180,000 clones, roughly 92% of them singletons. The material was peripheral blood, obtained on day 0 of AZD1222 vaccination. The receptor source for this set is an adult in good health.

The chain has TRBV11-2 and TRBJ1-2; D not resolved. The germline V gene encodes CDR1 SGHAT and CDR2 FQNNGV. V lost 0 bases to trimming and J lost 2 bases, with 10 bases between them. This CDR3 has 15 residues. Written as DNA, the CDR3 is TGTGCCAGCAGCTTAGACCGGCAGCCCAACTATGGCTACACCTTC. It specifies CASSLDRQPNYGYTF.

The genes are TRBV7-9 and TRBJ2-3; no firm D call. Trimming cost V 3 bases and J 3 bases, with 10 bases left between them. Germline assignment: CDR1 SEHNR and CDR2 FQNEAQ (reference sequence). This CDR3 is 14 amino acids long. CDR3 bases: TGTGCCAGCAGCTTCGTCGACGGGACAGATACGCAGTATTTT. Protein sequence: CASSFVDGTDTQYF.